The clone carrying this TCR beta chain has only a few counts. At one of its ends the junction is not consistent with the germline gene, which may arise from a read error. TCRdb passed the RT-PCR reads through MiXCR, listing each CDR3 protein once. The repertoire holds hundreds of thousands of distinct CDR3 sequences, with 14% as singletons. The CDR3 sequence is 14 residues long. Germline V gene data show CDR1 as SGHTA and CDR2 as FQGNSA. This clonotype originated in a female donor in good health, serving as a healthy control. The chain has TRBV7-2 and TRBJ2-3; the D is unclear. The material sequenced was memory CD4+ T cells from blood. CDR3 amino acids: CAGRRAVSTDTQYF. DNA for the CDR3: TGTGCCGGCAGAAGGGCGGTCAGCACAGATACGCAGTATTTT.